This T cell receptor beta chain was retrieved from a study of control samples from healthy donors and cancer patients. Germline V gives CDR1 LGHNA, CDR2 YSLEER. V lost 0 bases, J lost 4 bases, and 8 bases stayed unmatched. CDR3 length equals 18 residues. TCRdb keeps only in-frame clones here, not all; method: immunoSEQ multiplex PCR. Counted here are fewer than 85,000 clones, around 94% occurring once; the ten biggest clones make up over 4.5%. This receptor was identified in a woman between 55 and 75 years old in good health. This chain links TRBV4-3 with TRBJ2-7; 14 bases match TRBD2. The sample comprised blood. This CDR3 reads CASSQEGLAGVGVYEQYF. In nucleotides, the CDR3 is TGCGCCAGCAGCCAAGAGGGACTAGCGGGAGTCGGTGTGTACGAGCAGTACTTC.